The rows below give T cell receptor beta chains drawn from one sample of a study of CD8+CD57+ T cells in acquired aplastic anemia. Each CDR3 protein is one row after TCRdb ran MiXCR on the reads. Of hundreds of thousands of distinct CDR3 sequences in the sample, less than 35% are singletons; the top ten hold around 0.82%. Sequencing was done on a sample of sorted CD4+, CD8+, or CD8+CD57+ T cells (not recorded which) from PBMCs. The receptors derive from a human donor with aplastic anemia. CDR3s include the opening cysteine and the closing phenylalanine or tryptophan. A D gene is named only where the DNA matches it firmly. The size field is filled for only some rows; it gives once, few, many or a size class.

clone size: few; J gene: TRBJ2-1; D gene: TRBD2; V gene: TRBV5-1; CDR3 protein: CASSSGASGGLEQFF; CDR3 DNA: TGCGCCAGCAGCTCGGGGGCTAGCGGGGGGCTTGAGCAGTTCTTC
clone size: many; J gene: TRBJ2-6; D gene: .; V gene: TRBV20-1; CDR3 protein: CSASYPGLSGANVLTF; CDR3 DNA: TGCAGTGCTAGTTACCCGGGCCTCTCTGGGGCCAACGTCCTGACTTTC
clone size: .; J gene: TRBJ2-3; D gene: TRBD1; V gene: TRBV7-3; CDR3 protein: CASSSGKGASRTDTQYF; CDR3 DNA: TGTGCCAGCAGCTCCGGAAAGGGGGCTAGTAGAACAGATACGCAGTATTTT
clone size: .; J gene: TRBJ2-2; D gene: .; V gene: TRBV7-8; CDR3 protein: CASSSIDGKRTGELFF; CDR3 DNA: TGTGCCAGCAGCTCTATTGACGGCAAGAGAACCGGGGAGCTGTTTTTT
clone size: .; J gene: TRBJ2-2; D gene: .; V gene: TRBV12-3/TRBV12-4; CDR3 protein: CASSFFGRISTGELFF; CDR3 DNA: TGTGCCAGCAGTTTCTTCGGGAGAATAAGCACCGGGGAGCTGTTTTTT
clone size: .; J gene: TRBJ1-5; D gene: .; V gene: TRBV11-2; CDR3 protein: CASSLGEGRRNQPQHF; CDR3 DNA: TGTGCCAGCAGCTTAGGAGAAGGGAGGCGCAATCAGCCCCAGCATTTT
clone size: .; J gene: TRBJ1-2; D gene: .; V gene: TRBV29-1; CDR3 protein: CSVEEGGGYTF; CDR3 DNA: TGCAGCGTTGAAGAGGGAGGTGGCTACACCTTC
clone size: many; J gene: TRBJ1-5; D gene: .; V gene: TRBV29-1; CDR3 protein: CSVADGVLGNQPQHF; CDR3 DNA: TGCAGCGTCGCGGACGGAGTTTTGGGTAATCAGCCCCAGCATTTT
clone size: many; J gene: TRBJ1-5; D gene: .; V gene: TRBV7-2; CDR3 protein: CASSLALTAHQPQHF; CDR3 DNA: TGTGCCAGCAGCTTAGCACTGACAGCTCATCAGCCCCAGCATTTT
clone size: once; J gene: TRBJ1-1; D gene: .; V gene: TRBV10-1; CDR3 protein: CASSESVLNTEAFF; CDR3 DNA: TGCGCCAGCAGTGAATCTGTATTGAACACTGAAGCTTTCTTT
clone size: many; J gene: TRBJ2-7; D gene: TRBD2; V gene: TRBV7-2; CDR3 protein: CASSLDASGGFEQYF; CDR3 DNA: TGTGCCAGCAGCTTAGACGCTAGCGGGGGATTCGAGCAGTACTTC
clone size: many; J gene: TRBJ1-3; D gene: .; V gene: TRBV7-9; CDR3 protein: CASSLAGPRGNTIYF; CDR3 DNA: TGTGCCAGCAGCTTAGCGGGACCACGCGGAAACACCATATATTTT
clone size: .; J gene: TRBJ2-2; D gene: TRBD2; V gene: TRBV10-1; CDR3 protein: CASSPLATNTGELFF; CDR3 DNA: TGCGCCAGCAGCCCACTAGCGACGAACACCGGGGAGCTGTTTTTT
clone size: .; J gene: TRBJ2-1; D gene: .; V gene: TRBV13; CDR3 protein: CASSGQGYEQFF; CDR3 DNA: TGTGCCAGCAGCGGTCAGGGCTATGAGCAGTTCTTC
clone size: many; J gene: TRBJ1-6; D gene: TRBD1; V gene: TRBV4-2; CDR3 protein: CASSQEDRGNSPLHF; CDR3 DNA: TGTGCCAGCAGCCAAGAGGACAGGGGAAATTCACCCCTCCACTTT
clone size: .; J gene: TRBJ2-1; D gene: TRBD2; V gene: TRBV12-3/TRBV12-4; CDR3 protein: CASSLEGTSGDEQFF; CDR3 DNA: TGTGCCAGCAGTTTAGAAGGCACTAGCGGAGATGAGCAGTTCTTC
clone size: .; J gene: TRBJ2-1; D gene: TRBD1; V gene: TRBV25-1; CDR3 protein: CASNRGQGAGEQFF; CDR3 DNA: TGTGCCAGCAATCGAGGACAGGGGGCTGGTGAGCAGTTCTTC
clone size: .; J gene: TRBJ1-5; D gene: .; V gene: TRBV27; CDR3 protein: CASSLYGTLNQPQHF; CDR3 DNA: TGTGCCAGCAGTTTATATGGGACTCTAAATCAGCCCCAGCATTTT
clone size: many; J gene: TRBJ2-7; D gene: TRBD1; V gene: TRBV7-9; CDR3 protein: CASSSPPGQGVSEQYF; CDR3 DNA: TGTGCCAGCAGCTCACCACCAGGACAGGGGGTTAGCGAGCAGTACTTC
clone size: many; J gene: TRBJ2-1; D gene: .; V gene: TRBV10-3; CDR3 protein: CAISPLAMGYNEQFF; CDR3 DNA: TGTGCCATCAGCCCACTAGCCATGGGGTACAATGAGCAGTTCTTC
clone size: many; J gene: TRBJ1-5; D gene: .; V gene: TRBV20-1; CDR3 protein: CSARMGNQPQHF; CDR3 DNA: TGCAGTGCTAGAATGGGCAATCAGCCCCAGCATTTT
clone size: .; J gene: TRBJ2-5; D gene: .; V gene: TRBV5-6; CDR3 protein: CASSLIGRAQETQYF; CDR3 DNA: TGTGCCAGCAGCTTGATAGGCAGAGCTCAAGAGACCCAGTACTTC
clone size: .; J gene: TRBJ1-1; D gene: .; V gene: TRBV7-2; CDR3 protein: CASSFIAGTEAFF; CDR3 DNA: TGTGCCAGCAGCTTTATCGCAGGCACTGAAGCTTTCTTT
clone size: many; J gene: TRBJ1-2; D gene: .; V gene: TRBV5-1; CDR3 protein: CASSLGDGLSGYTF; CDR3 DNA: TGCGCCAGCAGCCTTGGGGACGGCCTCTCTGGCTACACCTTC
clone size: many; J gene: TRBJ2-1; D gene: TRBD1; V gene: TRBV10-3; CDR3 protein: CAINPGGIYNEQFF; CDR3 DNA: TGTGCCATCAATCCAGGGGGAATCTACAATGAGCAGTTCTTC
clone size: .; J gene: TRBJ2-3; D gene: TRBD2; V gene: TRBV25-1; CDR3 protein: CASHRGAGGASSQDTQYF; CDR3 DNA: TGTGCCAGCCATCGGGGAGCGGGGGGGGCCTCTTCACAAGATACGCAGTATTTT
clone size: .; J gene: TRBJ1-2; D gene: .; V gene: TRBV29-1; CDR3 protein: CSVVQGGYGYTF; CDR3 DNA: TGCAGCGTTGTCCAGGGCGGCTATGGCTACACCTTC
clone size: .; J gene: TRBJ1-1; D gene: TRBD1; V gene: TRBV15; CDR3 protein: CASSRNDRGTIDEAFF; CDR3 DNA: TGTGCCAGCAGCCGAAACGACAGGGGGACAATCGATGAGGCTTTCTTT
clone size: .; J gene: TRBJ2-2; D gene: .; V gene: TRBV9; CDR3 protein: CASSVEGGANTGELFF; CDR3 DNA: TGTGCCAGCAGCGTAGAAGGCGGCGCGAACACCGGGGAGCTGTTTTTT
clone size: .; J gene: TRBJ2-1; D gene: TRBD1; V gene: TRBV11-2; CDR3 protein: CASSLGSGQVSYNEQFF; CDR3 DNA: TGTGCCAGCAGCTTGGGGAGCGGACAGGTCTCCTACAATGAGCAGTTCTTC
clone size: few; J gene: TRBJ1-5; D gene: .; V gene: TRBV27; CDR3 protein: CASSSLDGYNQPQHF; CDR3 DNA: TGTGCCAGCAGTTCGCTGGACGGCTACAATCAGCCCCAGCATTTT
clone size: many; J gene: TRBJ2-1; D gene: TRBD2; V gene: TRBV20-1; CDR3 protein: CSAGRGSVAEQFF; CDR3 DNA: TGCAGTGCTGGGAGGGGTAGCGTGGCTGAGCAGTTCTTC
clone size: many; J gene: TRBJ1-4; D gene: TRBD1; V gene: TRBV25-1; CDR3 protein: CASSEEGQRYEKLFF; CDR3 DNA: TGTGCCAGCAGCGAAGAGGGACAGAGGTATGAAAAACTGTTTTTT
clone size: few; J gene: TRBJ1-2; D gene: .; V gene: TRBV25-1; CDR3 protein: CASSDSGRFGYGYTF; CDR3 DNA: TGTGCCAGCAGTGATAGCGGCAGGTTTGGCTATGGCTACACCTTC
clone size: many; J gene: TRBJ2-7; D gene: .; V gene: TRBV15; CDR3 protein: CATSSDQGPYEQYF; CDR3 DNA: TGTGCCACCAGCAGCGATCAGGGCCCCTACGAGCAGTACTTC
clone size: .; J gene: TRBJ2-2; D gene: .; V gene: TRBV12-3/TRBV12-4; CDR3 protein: CASNLAQGRATGELFF; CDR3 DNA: TGTGCCAGCAACCTTGCACAGGGCCGGGCCACCGGGGAGCTGTTTTTT
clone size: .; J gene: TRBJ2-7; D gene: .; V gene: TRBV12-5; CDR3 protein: CASGAAYEQYF; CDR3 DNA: TGTGCTAGTGGGGCTGCCTACGAGCAGTACTTC
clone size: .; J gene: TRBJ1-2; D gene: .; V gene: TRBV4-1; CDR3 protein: CASSRPGDGYTF; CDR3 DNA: TGCGCCAGCAGCCGGCCAGGTGACGGCTACACCTTC
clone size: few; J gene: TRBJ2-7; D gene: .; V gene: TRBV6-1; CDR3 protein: CASSSVRNSYEQYF; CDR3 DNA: TGTGCCAGCAGTAGCGTACGGAACTCCTACGAGCAGTACTTC
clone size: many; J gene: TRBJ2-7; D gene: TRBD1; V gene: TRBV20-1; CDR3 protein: CSAPDRPHEQYF; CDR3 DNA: TGCAGTGCACCGGACAGGCCCCACGAGCAGTACTTC
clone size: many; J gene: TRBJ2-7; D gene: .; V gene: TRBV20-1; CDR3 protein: CSARDQPEQYF; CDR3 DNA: TGCAGTGCTAGAGACCAGCCCGAGCAGTACTTC
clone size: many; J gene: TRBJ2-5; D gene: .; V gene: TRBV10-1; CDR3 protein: CASSLTPSQETQYF; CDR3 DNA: TGCGCCAGCAGCCTCACACCCTCCCAAGAGACCCAGTACTTC
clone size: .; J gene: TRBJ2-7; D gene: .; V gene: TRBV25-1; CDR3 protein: CASSSGREYSYEQYF; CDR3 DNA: TGTGCCAGCAGCTCGGGACGGGAGTACTCCTACGAGCAGTACTTC
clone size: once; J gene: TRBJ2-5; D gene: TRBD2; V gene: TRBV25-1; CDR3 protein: CASNGLAGRETQYF; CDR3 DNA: TGTGCCAGCAATGGACTAGCGGGACGGGAGACCCAGTACTTC
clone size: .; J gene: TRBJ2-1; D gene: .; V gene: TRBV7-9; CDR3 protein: CASSLAGGGEQFF; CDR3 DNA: TGTGCCAGCAGCTTAGCGGGAGGCGGTGAGCAGTTCTTC